This T cell receptor (beta chain) was recorded in a study of cytomegalovirus exposure and HLA in healthy donors. Findings of the study overall: A later analysis linked some 17,000 TCR beta sequences to HLA alleles at 0.05 false discovery rate.

The PCR employed 60 Vbeta primers together with 13 Jbeta primers. Profiling relied on immunoSEQ multiplex PCR, and the TCRdb table lists in-frame clones only, not all of them. The data show 100,000 to 120,000 clones, more than 80% seen once. The sample holds a few counts of this clone. The antigen remains unidentified. V lost 0 bases and J 2 bases, leaving 6 bases between the germline ends. This CDR3 is 15 amino acids long. CDR1 and CDR2 from the germline V gene are SGHRS and YFSETQ. This sequence originates from a young man in good health and CMV-seronegative. The chain carries TRBV5-1 and TRBJ2-6; D call uncertain. The sequenced sample consisted of PBMCs. DNA for the CDR3: TGCGCCAGCAGCTTGGAAACAGCTGGGGCCAACGTCCTGACTTTC. Its protein product is CASSLETAGANVLTF.